This T cell receptor beta chain was retrieved from a study of Ad26.COV2.S vaccination and SARS-CoV-2 variants. Repertoires were generated with immunoSEQ multiplex PCR, while TCRdb's copy carries only in-frame clones and drops some. The sample records fewer than 500,000 clones, about nine tenths being singletons. Study-wide results and limits: Breadth and depth estimates from TCRs may understate total T cell responses.

The table lists this clone with a few counts. Its antigen is not identified. Treatment in this sample: roughly 20 received Ad26.COV2.S at low or high dose, single or two shots; several received placebo; per-sample allocation not given. The samples date from day 63 after the first vaccine or placebo injection. The receptor comes from a person aged 18 to 65 who received the Ad26.COV2.S COVID-19 vaccine or a placebo. The sequencing used peripheral blood, collected in a trial of Ad26.COV2.S vaccine versus placebo.

In DNA form, the CDR3 reads TGTGCCAGCAGCTTGGGTCTCGGGAGGGGGGCCTACGAGCAGTACTTC. Its translation is CASSLGLGRGAYEQYF. The chain employs TRBV5-6 and TRBJ2-7, with TRBD2 matching over 8 bases. V lost 0 bases and J lost 2; bases outside the gene matches: 7. The CDR3 sequence is 16 residues long. The V gene's germline CDR1 is SGHDT and CDR2 YYEEEE.